This TCR beta chain was identified in a study of resident and recirculating memory T cells in vitiligo. The data were produced by immunoSEQ multiplex PCR, yet TCRdb's version contains in-frame clones alone and is incomplete. The data contain tens of thousands of clones, about 90% of them singletons. This clone was observed a few times. The germline gives CDR1 SNHLY, CDR2 FYNNEI. The CDR3 covers 12 residues. The sequence came from a male donor with vitiligo. Input material: blood. This chain uses TRBV2 with TRBJ2-7; perhaps TRBD1 as D (6 bases). For the CDR3, the DNA is TGTGCAAACAGGGACGATCGAATGATGCAGTACTTC. It specifies CANRDDRMMQYF.